One TCR beta chain is described in this entry. Its antigen remains unidentified. Using its own MiXCR run on the reads, TCRdb lists one record per CDR3 protein. The sample shows around 310,000 distinct CDR3 sequences, around a sixth of them seen only once. In germline, CDR1 is DFQATT, CDR2 SNEGSKA (reference sequence). The CDR3 covers 13 residues. V lost 6 bases, J lost 4 bases, and 6 bases stayed unmatched. The sample belongs to a study of T cell repertoires in cytomegalovirus infection. Overall study: CMV infection together with matching HLA type was indicated by public TCR beta signatures.

Study conclusions and caveats: Adding up the frequency of public TCR beta families identified people who carried CMV plus the relevant HLA. CMV-specific TCR beta clonotypes restricted by HLA-C were the ones dominating the ex vivo response.

This receptor was obtained from a human donor in good health (CMV status not recorded). Some clones in this sample may be carry-over from other donors' samples. Sequencing was done on a sample of PBMCs. The J gene is TRBJ1-3, the V gene TRBV20-1; TRBD1 matches 7 bases. The CDR3 bases are TGCAGTGCCGCGACAGGGCTCGGAAACACCATATATTTT. This encodes CSAATGLGNTIYF.